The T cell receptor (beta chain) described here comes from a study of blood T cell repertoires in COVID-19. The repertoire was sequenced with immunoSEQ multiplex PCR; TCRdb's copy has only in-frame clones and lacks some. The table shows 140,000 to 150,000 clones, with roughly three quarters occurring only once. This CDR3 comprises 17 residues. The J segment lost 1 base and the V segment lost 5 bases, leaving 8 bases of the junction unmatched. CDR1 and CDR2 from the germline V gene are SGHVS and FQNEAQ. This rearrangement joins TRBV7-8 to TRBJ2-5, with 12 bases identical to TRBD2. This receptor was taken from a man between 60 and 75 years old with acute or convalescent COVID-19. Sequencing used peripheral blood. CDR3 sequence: CASSLGRTSGTQETQYF. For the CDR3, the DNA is TGTGCCAGCAGCCTAGGCCGGACTAGCGGGACCCAAGAGACCCAGTACTTC.